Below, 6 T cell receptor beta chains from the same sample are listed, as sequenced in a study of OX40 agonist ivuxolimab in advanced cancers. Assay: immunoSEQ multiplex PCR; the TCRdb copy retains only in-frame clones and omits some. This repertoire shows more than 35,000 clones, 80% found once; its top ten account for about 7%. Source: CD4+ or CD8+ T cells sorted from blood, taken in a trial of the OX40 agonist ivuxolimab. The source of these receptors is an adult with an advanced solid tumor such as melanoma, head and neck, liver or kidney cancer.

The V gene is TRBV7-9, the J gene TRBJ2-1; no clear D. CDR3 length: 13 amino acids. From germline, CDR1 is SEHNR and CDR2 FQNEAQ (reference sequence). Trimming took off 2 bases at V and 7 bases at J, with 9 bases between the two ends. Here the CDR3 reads CASSLSTENEQFF. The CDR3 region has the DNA TGTGCCAGCAGCTTAAGTACCGAGAATGAGCAGTTCTTC.

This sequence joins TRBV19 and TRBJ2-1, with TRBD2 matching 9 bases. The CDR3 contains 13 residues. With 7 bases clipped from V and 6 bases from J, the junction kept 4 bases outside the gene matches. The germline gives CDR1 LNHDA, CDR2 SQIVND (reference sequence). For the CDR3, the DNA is TGTGCCAGTATGTGGCGGGAGGGCAATGAGCAGTTCTTC. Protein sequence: CASMWREGNEQFF.

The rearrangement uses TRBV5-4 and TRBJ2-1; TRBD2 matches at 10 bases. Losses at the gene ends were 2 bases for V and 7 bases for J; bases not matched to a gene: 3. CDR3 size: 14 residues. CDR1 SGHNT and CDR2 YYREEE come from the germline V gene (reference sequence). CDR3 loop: CASSLAGGGNEQFF. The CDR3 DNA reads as TGTGCCAGCAGCTTAGCGGGAGGGGGGAATGAGCAGTTCTTC. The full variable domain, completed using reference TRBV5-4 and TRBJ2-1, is ETGVTQSPTHLIKTRGQQVTLRCSSQSGHNTVSWYQQALGQGPQFIFQYYREEENGRGNFPPRFSGLQFPNYSSELNVNALELDDSALYLCASSLAGGGNEQFFGPGTRLTVL.

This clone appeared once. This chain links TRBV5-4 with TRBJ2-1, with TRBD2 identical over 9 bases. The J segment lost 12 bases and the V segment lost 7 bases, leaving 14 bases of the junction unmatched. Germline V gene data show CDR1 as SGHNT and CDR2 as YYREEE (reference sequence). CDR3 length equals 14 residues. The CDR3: CASGREGTGLGQFF. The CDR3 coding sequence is TGTGCCAGCGGGCGGGAGGGCACTGGATTAGGGCAGTTCTTC.

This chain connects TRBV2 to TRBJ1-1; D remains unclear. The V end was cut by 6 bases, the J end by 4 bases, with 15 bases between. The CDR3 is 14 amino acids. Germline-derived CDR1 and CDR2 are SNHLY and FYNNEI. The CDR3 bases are TGTGCCAGCAGGCCAACGCCTTGGGGCACTGAAGCTTTCTTT. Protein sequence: CASRPTPWGTEAFF.

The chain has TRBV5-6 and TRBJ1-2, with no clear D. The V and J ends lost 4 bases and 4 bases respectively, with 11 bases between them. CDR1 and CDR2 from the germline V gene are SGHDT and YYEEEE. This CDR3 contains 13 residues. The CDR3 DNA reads TGTGCCAGCAGCCCCGGGGATCTCTATGGCTACACCTTC. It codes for CASSPGDLYGYTF.